The 27 T cell receptor beta chains below were found in one sample sequenced in a study of cytomegalovirus exposure and HLA in healthy donors (dated by TCRdb to between 2016 and 2019). Library generation was performed with the immunoSEQ multiplex PCR assay. A mixture of 60 forward primers for TCR Vbeta segments and 13 reverse primers for TCR Jbeta segments was used in the multiplex PCR. Drawn from immuneACCESS, this table holds only the in-frame rearrangements with V and J called that TCRdb kept. Clones are partly lost; checked studies trace under half to an unresolved V gene and leave the rest unexplained. This sample's table contains about 150,000 clones. About 1.6% of the sample lies in the top ten. The specimen was PBMCs. The source is a woman aged 50 to 60 in good health and CMV-seronegative.

The V call is TRBV18, the J call TRBJ1-2, with D uncertain. Trimming stripped 4 bases from V and 8 bases from J, with 20 bases between. CDR1 is KGHSH, CDR2 LQKENI, per germline. The CDR3 has 15 amino acids. CDR3: CASSLTSADASGYTF. The CDR3 nucleotides read TGTGCCAGCTCACTGACATCAGCGGACGCGAGCGGCTACACCTTC. Combining the CDR3 with reference TRBV18 and TRBJ1-2 gives the whole variable domain NAGVMQNPRHLVRRRGQEARLRCSPMKGHSHVYWYRQLPEEGLKFMVYLQKENIIDESGMPKERFSAEFPKEGPSILRIQQVVRGDSAAYFCASSLTSADASGYTFGSGTRLTVV.

The V and J genes are TRBV6-5 and TRBJ2-5; 9 nucleotides align to TRBD2. Trimming at V came to 2 bases and at J to 5 bases, leaving 6 bases not matched to a gene. CDR1 MNHEY and CDR2 SVGAGI come from the germline V gene. This CDR3 contains 15 residues. This chain's CDR3 is CASSYQRGDVETQYF. The CDR3 DNA reads as TGTGCCAGCAGTTACCAGCGGGGGGACGTGGAGACCCAGTACTTC.

The genes are TRBV9 and TRBJ1-1; 8 bases agree with TRBD1. J was trimmed by 1 base and V by 0 bases; bases with no gene match: 8. This CDR3 comprises 17 residues. Germline values: CDR1 SGDLS, CDR2 YYNGEE. The CDR3 protein is CASSVASQGATNTEAFF. The CDR3 DNA sequence: TGTGCCAGCAGCGTAGCTTCCCAGGGGGCGACGAACACTGAAGCTTTCTTT.

V gene TRBV20-1 combines with J gene TRBJ2-7, with D tentatively TRBD1 (6 bases). V was pared by 6 bases and J by 8 bases, with 14 bases between. The CDR3 extends over 11 amino acids. CDR1 and CDR2 from the germline V gene are DFQATT and SNEGSKA (reference sequence). The DNA of the CDR3 is TGCAGTGCCAACAGACAGGCGAAGCAGTACTTC. The encoded protein is CSANRQAKQYF.

The chain employs TRBV18 and TRBJ2-3; no clear D. Trimming stripped 0 bases from V and 0 bases from J, with 10 bases between. The germline V gene has CDR1 KGHSH and CDR2 LQKENI. The CDR3 length is 16 residues. CDR3 residues: CASSPPEASSTDTQYF. Here the CDR3 DNA reads TGTGCCAGCTCACCACCCGAGGCATCTAGCACAGATACGCAGTATTTT.

The chain uses TRBV6-1 and TRBJ1-5, with 8 nucleotides matching TRBD1. V lost 7 bases and J lost 2; bases outside the gene matches: 7. The germline V gene encodes CDR1 MNHNS and CDR2 SASEGT. The length of the CDR3 is 15 residues. The CDR3 DNA is TGTGCCAGCACCCAAGGACAGGGCCGCAATCAGCCCCAGCATTTT. This encodes CASTQGQGRNQPQHF.

This chain links TRBV28 with TRBJ1-5; TRBD1 might be the D (6 bases). The V gene lost 1 base and the J gene lost 5 bases, with 15 bases spanning the gap. The length of the CDR3 is 16 residues. CDR1 is MDHEN, CDR2 SYDVKM, per germline. CDR3 sequence (DNA): TGTGCCAGCAGTTTATTCAGCAGGGGTATAGATCAGCCCCAGCATTTT. Protein product: CASSLFSRGIDQPQHF. Full variable domain (rest looked up from reference TRBV28 and TRBJ1-5): DVKVTQSSRYLVKRTGEKVFLECVQDMDHENMFWYRQDPGLGLRLIYFSYDVKMKEKGDIPEGYSVSREKKERFSLILESASTNQTSMYLCASSLFSRGIDQPQHFGDGTRLSIL.

Notes on this clone: One junction end does not reproduce the germline sequence, and a read error may be involved. The gene calls are TRBV7-8 and TRBJ2-6, with D hard to call. From germline, CDR1 is SGHVS and CDR2 FQNEAQ. The CDR3 is 14 residues long. The CDR3 coding sequence is TGTGCCAGCAGCTTCCGCTCTGGCGCCAACGTCCTGACTTTC. Protein sequence: CASSFRSGANVLTF.

The rearrangement joins TRBV28 to TRBJ1-1; 7 nucleotides align to TRBD1. Germline values: CDR1 MDHEN, CDR2 SYDVKM. The trim removed 5 bases at V and 3 bases at J, leaving 6 bases unmatched. CDR3 size: 14 residues. The CDR3 nucleotides read TGTGCCAGCAGTGGGGGACAGTTGGACACTGAAGCTTTCTTT. Its translation: CASSGGQLDTEAFF.

This CDR3 reads CAWSDSQFQAFF. CDR3 nucleotides: TGTGCCTGGAGTGATTCTCAGTTCCAAGCTTTCTTT. The V gene is TRBV30, the J gene TRBJ1-1; the D is unclear. Trimming took 1 base from V and 9 from J, leaving 12 bases between them. This CDR3 comprises 12 residues. Germline V gives CDR1 GTSNPN, CDR2 SVGIG (reference sequence).

The V call is TRBV6-6, the J call TRBJ2-3; tentatively, D is TRBD1 (6 bases). This CDR3 contains 14 residues. Germline V gene sequence: CDR1 MNHNY, CDR2 SVGAGI (reference sequence). Trimming left V 7 bases short and J 3 bases short, with 14 bases between. CDR3 sequence (DNA): TGTGCCAGCACCGACAGGCCAGGGACAGATACGCAGTATTTT. This encodes CASTDRPGTDTQYF.

This chain uses TRBV2 with TRBJ1-2; no clear D. Germline-derived CDR1 and CDR2 are SNHLY and FYNNEI. This CDR3 spans 11 amino acids. The V gene lost 6 bases and the J gene lost 3 bases, with 5 bases spanning the gap. The CDR3 DNA is TGTGCCAGCAGGCCGGACTATGGCTACACCTTC. This translates into CASRPDYGYTF.

The chain is built from TRBV7-9 and TRBJ1-4; 8 bases agree with TRBD1. The junction had 10 bases not matched to a gene; V was cut back by 7 bases and J by 3 bases. This CDR3 is 16 amino acids long. Germline assignment: CDR1 SEHNR and CDR2 FQNEAQ (reference sequence). The CDR3 spells CASTWAGGAPNEKLFF. In nucleotides, the CDR3 is TGTGCCAGCACCTGGGCAGGGGGCGCCCCTAATGAAAAACTGTTTTTT.

The chain recombines TRBV7-3 with TRBJ1-1; D is unclear. The V gene's germline CDR1 is SGHTA and CDR2 FQGTGA. Trimming removed 6 bases at V and 4 bases at J, with 12 bases between. This CDR3 comprises 13 residues. The CDR3 DNA reads as TGTGCCAGCAGTACAGACACCTTCACTGAAGCTTTCTTT. The encoded protein is CASSTDTFTEAFF.

The chain recombines TRBV11-2 with TRBJ2-5; a weak D match, TRBD1 (5 bases). Trimming cost V 6 bases and J 4 bases, with 15 bases left between them. The CDR3 loop spans 14 amino acids. The germline CDR1 and CDR2 sequences are SGHAT and FQNNGV. The CDR3 loop reads CASSFGHGVETQYF. The CDR3 coding sequence is TGTGCCAGCAGTTTTGGACATGGAGTAGAGACCCAGTACTTC.

Here the CDR3 reads CASSPGRAGHSYNSPLHF. CDR3 coding DNA: TGCGCCAGCAGCCCTGGGAGGGCAGGACACTCCTATAATTCACCCCTCCACTTT. The chain carries TRBV5-1 and TRBJ1-6; D is possibly TRBD1 (5 bases). The CDR3 contains 18 residues. Trimming cost V 4 bases and J 0 bases, with 17 bases left between them. Germline V gives CDR1 SGHRS, CDR2 YFSETQ.

The rearrangement uses TRBV7-8 and TRBJ2-5; TRBD1 aligns across 9 bases. J gave up 5 bases and V 0 bases, and 4 bases lay outside the gene matches. The CDR3 covers 15 residues. The germline CDR1 and CDR2 sequences are SGHVS and FQNEAQ. In nucleotides, the CDR3 is TGTGCCAGCAGCTTAGCGGGACAGGGTTCGGAGACCCAGTACTTC. Amino acid sequence: CASSLAGQGSETQYF.

The chain carries TRBV6-6 and TRBJ2-7; 8 positions agree with TRBD2. Germline V gives CDR1 MNHNY, CDR2 SVGAGI (reference sequence). V gave up 8 bases and J gave up 3 bases; unmatched junction bases: 9. CDR3 length: 14 amino acids. The CDR3 loop reads CASCRGGTIYEQYF. Written as DNA, the CDR3 is TGTGCCAGCTGCCGGGGGGGCACAATCTACGAGCAGTACTTC.

The V call is TRBV7-9, the J call TRBJ2-6, with D hard to call. CDR1 SEHNR and CDR2 FQNEAQ come from the germline V gene (reference sequence). CDR3 size: 14 residues. The V end lost 4 bases, the J end lost 2 bases, and 6 bases lay between the germline ends. The CDR3 nucleotides are TGTGCCAGCAGCTCCCTTACTGGGGCCAACGTCCTGACTTTC. It is translated as CASSSLTGANVLTF.

V and J are TRBV19 and TRBJ1-5; 9 positions match TRBD1. Losses at the gene ends were 4 bases for V and 5 bases for J; bases not matched to a gene: 9. The length of the CDR3 is 16 residues. CDR1 and CDR2 from the germline V gene are LNHDA and SQIVND (reference sequence). The CDR3 DNA reads as TGTGCCAGTAGTACCGTATCGACAGGGGGAGATCAGCCCCAGCATTTT. Amino acid sequence: CASSTVSTGGDQPQHF.

The gene calls are TRBV28 and TRBJ1-4; D gene ambiguous. The V gene lost 5 bases and the J gene lost 4 bases, with 14 bases spanning the gap. CDR3 length: 15 residues. CDR1 is MDHEN, CDR2 SYDVKM, per germline. CDR3 loop: CASSPRSGFNEKLFF. DNA of the CDR3: TGTGCCAGCAGTCCACGGTCAGGATTTAATGAAAAACTGTTTTTT. The variable domain in full, with the rest retrieved from reference TRBV28 and TRBJ1-4, is DVKVTQSSRYLVKRTGEKVFLECVQDMDHENMFWYRQDPGLGLRLIYFSYDVKMKEKGDIPEGYSVSREKKERFSLILESASTNQTSMYLCASSPRSGFNEKLFFGSGTQLSVL.

The chain couples TRBV19 to TRBJ2-5; perhaps TRBD1 as D (6 bases). Germline CDR1 is LNHDA and CDR2 is SQIVND (reference sequence). Trimming cost V 1 base and J 3 bases, with 9 bases left between them. This CDR3 contains 14 residues. CDR3 residues: CASSIGRTEETQYF. CDR3 coding DNA: TGTGCCAGTAGTATAGGCCGGACAGAAGAGACCCAGTACTTC.

The chain couples TRBV4-1 to TRBJ2-2; 8 positions agree with TRBD1. Looked up from germline, CDR1 is MGHRA and CDR2 is YSYEKL. With V trimmed by 4 bases and J by 3 bases, 4 bases remained unmatched. The CDR3 sequence is 15 residues long. CDR3 sequence reads: CASSRGQGYTGELFF. The CDR3, as DNA: TGCGCCAGCAGCCGCGGACAGGGTTACACCGGGGAGCTGTTTTTT.

V gene TRBV28 combines with J gene TRBJ2-7, with D possibly matching TRBD1 (5 bases). The CDR3 loop spans 12 amino acids. Germline V gene sequence: CDR1 MDHEN, CDR2 SYDVKM. Trimming took 4 bases from V and 8 from J, leaving 12 bases between them. The CDR3, as DNA: TGTGCCAGCAGTTACACTACAGGAAAGCAGTACTTC. It codes for CASSYTTGKQYF.

The chain carries TRBV9 and TRBJ2-1; weak D call: TRBD1 (6 bases). Trimming took off 4 bases at V and 9 bases at J, with 14 bases between the two ends. CDR3 length equals 13 residues. From germline, CDR1 is SGDLS and CDR2 YYNGEE. The DNA of the CDR3 is TGTGCCAGCAGCTCTTCTACAGGGACTGAGCAGTTCTTC. Protein product: CASSSSTGTEQFF.

V is TRBV5-1 and J is TRBJ2-7; no clear D gene. V gave up 4 bases and J gave up 4 bases, with 12 bases separating them. CDR1 is SGHRS and CDR2 is YFSETQ in the germline V gene. The CDR3 is 13 amino acids. CDR3 protein: CASSLPPDYEQYF. The CDR3 coding sequence is TGCGCCAGCAGCCTCCCGCCAGATTACGAGCAGTACTTC.

To note about this clone: Distinct nucleotide sequences in the sample also encode this CDR3. J is TRBJ2-7 and V is TRBV5-1, with 10 bases fitting TRBD1. Germline V CDR1 and CDR2: SGHRS, YFSETQ. This CDR3 contains 13 residues. The V and J ends lost 4 bases and 5 bases, in that order; junction bases with no gene match: 3. The CDR3, as DNA: TGCGCCAGCAGCCGGGGGACAGGGGACGAGCAGTACTTC. Translating it yields CASSRGTGDEQYF. Full variable domain (outside the CDR3, taken from reference TRBV5-1 and TRBJ2-7): KAGVTQTPRYLIKTRGQQVTLSCSPISGHRSVSWYQQTPGQGLQFLFEYFSETQRNKGNFPGRFSGRQFSNSRSEMNVSTLELGDSALYLCASSRGTGDEQYFGPGTRLTVT.